This entry features one T cell receptor (beta chain) sequence. TCRdb's table, derived via immunoSEQ multiplex PCR, lists solely in-frame clones and lacks some. The sample includes about 400,000 clones, approximately 90% of them seen just once. This sample is part of a study of cytomegalovirus exposure and HLA in healthy donors. Specimen: PBMCs. This receptor was obtained from a woman under 30 in good health and CMV-seronegative.

This CDR3 is CASSPGQGRGYNEQFF. For the CDR3, the DNA is TGTGCCAGCAGCCCCGGACAGGGCCGTGGGTACAATGAGCAGTTCTTC. The chain joins TRBV5-6 to TRBJ2-1; 8 nucleotides agree with TRBD1. In germline, CDR1 is SGHDT, CDR2 YYEEEE. J gave up 4 bases and V 4 bases, and 10 bases lay outside the gene matches. CDR3 length: 16 amino acids. Combining the CDR3 with reference TRBV5-6 and TRBJ2-1 gives the whole variable domain DAGVTQSPTHLIKTRGQQVTLRCSPKSGHDTVSWYQQALGQGPQFIFQYYEEEERQRGNFPDRFSGHQFPNYSSELNVNALLLGDSALYLCASSPGQGRGYNEQFFGPGTRLTVL.